The following is a TCR beta chain sequence with its context. Antigen: not known. These data belong to a study of T cell responses to AZD1222 COVID-19 vaccine. Study observations and caveats: It should be noted that donors were predominantly white British and more often female, and clonal diversity was possibly underestimated. Spike-wide vaccine-associated CD4 TCRs dominated at 160-218 and 743-854. Only a handful of AZD1222 recipients, more than 5 in all, had baseline seropositivity. Spike-specific TCR depth and breadth grew after two AZD1222 doses.

Here immunoSEQ multiplex PCR was the method, and the copy in TCRdb shows in-frame clones only, minus some. The repertoire includes some 110,000 clones, more than 75% of them detected once, and over 3% sits in the top ten. The germline CDR1 and CDR2 sequences are MNHNS and SASEGT. After removal of 2 bases from V and 5 bases from J, the junction contained 10 bases not matched to a gene. The CDR3 loop spans 16 amino acids. J is TRBJ1-2 and V is TRBV6-1; 8 bases line up with TRBD1. The sequencing used peripheral blood, collected 28 days after the second dose of the MenACWY control vaccine. This TCR was recovered from an adult who received the MenACWY meningococcal vaccine as a control. The CDR3 DNA reads as TGTGCCAGCAGTGAATCAGGGGGCATTCGGATGTATGGCTACACCTTC. Its translation is CASSESGGIRMYGYTF.